One and the same sample provided the 20 T cell receptor beta chains below, sequenced in a study of shared T cell receptors in the human thymus. Method: immunoSEQ multiplex PCR; TCRdb's copy keeps in-frame clones and lacks some. The sample carries around 730,000 clones, 70% to 90% recorded once. This sample also belongs to another study, concerning human thymus T cells.

The sequenced sample was thymocytes. The source is a girl younger than two with a congenital heart defect.

The chain recombines TRBV7-2 with TRBJ2-4; possibly TRBD2 for D (7 bases). V gave up 2 bases and J gave up 5 bases, with 25 bases separating them. This CDR3 has 19 residues. Germline V gene lookup returns CDR1 SGHTA and CDR2 FQGNSA. CDR3 bases: TGTGCCAGCAGCTTATCGAGGGGCATACGAACAGGGAGGGAAAACATTCAGTACTTC. It yields the protein CASSLSRGIRTGRENIQYF.

The chain links TRBV23-1 to TRBJ2-2, with 8 positions matching TRBD2. TRBV23-1 is treated as an ORF (open reading frame) with a function not yet certain. Trimming removed 6 bases from V and 4 bases from J; junction bases left unmatched: 19. The CDR3 is made up of 19 amino acids. CDR3 region: CASSRPGGRPFRGTGELFF. In DNA, the CDR3 is TGCGCCAGCAGCCGGCCGGGGGGGCGTCCCTTTAGGGGCACCGGGGAGCTGTTTTTT.

The rearrangement links TRBV7-9 to TRBJ1-2, with a weak D call TRBD1 (6 bases). With 2 bases removed from V and 2 bases from J, the gap between germline ends came to 15 bases. The V gene's germline CDR1 is SEHNR and CDR2 FQNEAQ (reference sequence). The CDR3 length is 16 residues. CDR3 in DNA: TGTGCCAGCAGCTTAAACAGGGTAGTAAAGAACTATGGCTACACCTTC. This translates into CASSLNRVVKNYGYTF. Full variable domain (missing parts from reference TRBV7-9 and TRBJ1-2): DTGVSQNPRHKITKRGQNVTFRCDPISEHNRLYWYRQTLGQGPEFLTYFQNEAQLEKSRLLSDRFSAERPKGSFSTLEIQRTEQGDSAMYLCASSLNRVVKNYGYTFGSGTRLTVV.

This clone has just a few counts. The chain has TRBV19 and TRBJ2-5, with 8 bases matching TRBD2. J lost 4 bases, V lost 6 bases, and 10 bases had no gene match. The CDR3 is 15 residues long. The V gene's germline CDR1 is LNHDA and CDR2 SQIVND (reference sequence). The CDR3 DNA reads TGTGCCAGTAGCCCACAGGGACTAGTTCGAGAGACCCAGTACTTC. As protein: CASSPQGLVRETQYF. The full variable domain, its missing parts supplied by reference TRBV19 and TRBJ2-5, is DGGITQSPKYLFRKEGQNVTLSCEQNLNHDAMYWYRQDPGQGLRLIYYSQIVNDFQKGDIAEGYSVSREKKESFPLTVTSAQKNPTAFYLCASSPQGLVRETQYFGPGTRLLVL.

The chain employs TRBV6-1 and TRBJ2-7; 8 bases align to TRBD1. V gave up 6 bases and J gave up 3 bases; unmatched junction bases: 13. The CDR3 sequence is 16 residues long. Germline V CDR1 and CDR2: MNHNS, SASEGT. CDR3 coding DNA: TGTGCCAGCAGGGAACCCGTGACAGGGGATTTCTACGAGCAGTACTTC. It translates to CASREPVTGDFYEQYF.

This clone has only a few counts. The rearrangement links TRBV27 to TRBJ2-1; D possibly corresponds to TRBD1 (6 bases). With 5 bases removed from V and 6 bases from J, the gap between germline ends came to 8 bases. This CDR3 is 12 amino acids long. The germline gives CDR1 MNHEY, CDR2 SMNVEV (reference sequence). The CDR3 DNA reads TGTGCCAGCAGTAGCAGGGGCAATGAGCAGTTCTTC. Translation gives CASSSRGNEQFF.

The rearrangement uses TRBV13 and TRBJ1-3; D perhaps matches TRBD1 (6 bases). This CDR3 has 14 residues. Trimming removed 5 bases from V and 8 bases from J, with 16 bases in between. Germline-derived CDR1 and CDR2 are PRHDT and FYEKMQ (reference sequence). The CDR3 sequence is CASSAHREGDTIYF. CDR3 nucleotides: TGTGCCAGCAGCGCCCACAGGGAAGGAGACACCATATATTTT.

This chain uses TRBV30 with TRBJ1-3, with no clear D. This CDR3 contains 17 residues. Germline V gene data show CDR1 as GTSNPN and CDR2 as SVGIG (reference sequence). Between the trimmed V and J ends, which lost 3 bases and 0 bases, there was a span of 18 bases. The CDR3 DNA reads as TGTGCCTGGAGCGGAGGTCCTGGTAGGCCCTCTGGAAACACCATATATTTT. Protein sequence: CAWSGGPGRPSGNTIYF.

The chain couples TRBV5-6 to TRBJ2-7; 10 nucleotides line up with TRBD1. Germline trimming cut 7 bases from V and 4 bases from J; bases unmatched to any gene: 14. Germline values: CDR1 SGHDT, CDR2 YYEEEE. This CDR3 comprises 16 residues. The CDR3 coding sequence is TGTGCCAGCGCCATTCATGACAGGGGGCTCGGGTACGAGCAGTACTTC. It encodes CASAIHDRGLGYEQYF.

The genes are TRBV9 and TRBJ2-7; D possibly corresponds to TRBD1 (6 bases). From germline, CDR1 is SGDLS and CDR2 YYNGEE. V was clipped by 4 bases and J by 4 bases, with 21 bases between them. This CDR3 comprises 16 residues. This CDR3 is CASSSDFSRTVYEQYF. CDR3 bases: TGTGCCAGCAGCTCGGACTTTAGTCGGACAGTTTACGAGCAGTACTTC.

The chain is built from TRBV5-4 and TRBJ2-7; 7 nucleotides align to TRBD2. Germline V gives CDR1 SGHNT, CDR2 YYREEE (reference sequence). This CDR3 is built from 17 residues. V was clipped by 4 bases and J by 4 bases; unmatched bases: 17. CDR3 sequence: CASSNPARLSGAYEQYF. CDR3 bases: TGTGCCAGCAGCAACCCTGCTCGGTTAAGCGGGGCGTACGAGCAGTACTTC. Full variable domain (remainder filled in from reference TRBV5-4 and TRBJ2-7): ETGVTQSPTHLIKTRGQQVTLRCSSQSGHNTVSWYQQALGQGPQFIFQYYREEENGRGNFPPRFSGLQFPNYSSELNVNALELDDSALYLCASSNPARLSGAYEQYFGPGTRLTVT.

This chain uses TRBV15 with TRBJ1-5; D not resolved. CDR1 and CDR2 (germline): LNHNV, YYDKDF (reference sequence). The CDR3 totals 17 residues. Trimming took 1 base from V and 4 from J, leaving 17 bases between them. In nucleotides, the CDR3 is TGTGCCACCAGCAGAGCCTTGGGGAGGCGACGGAATCAGCCCCAGCATTTT. This translates into CATSRALGRRRNQPQHF. The complete variable domain, with remaining parts taken from reference TRBV15 and TRBJ1-5, reads DAMVIQNPRYQVTQFGKPVTLSCSQTLNHNVMYWYQQKSSQAPKLLFHYYDKDFNNEADTPDNFQSRRPNTSFCFLDIRSPGLGDTAMYLCATSRALGRRRNQPQHFGDGTRLSIL.

The chain carries TRBV12-5 and TRBJ1-2, with 7 bases lining up with TRBD1. V shed 6 bases, J shed 4 bases, and the junction held 8 bases outside the gene matches. Germline V gives CDR1 LGHNT, CDR2 FRNRAP. The CDR3 consists of 14 residues. The CDR3 region is CASGPGGPTYGYTF. CDR3 DNA: TGTGCTAGTGGACCAGGGGGTCCGACCTATGGCTACACCTTC. Combining the CDR3 with reference TRBV12-5 and TRBJ1-2 gives the whole variable domain DARVTQTPRHKVTEMGQEVTMRCQPILGHNTVFWYRQTMMQGLELLAYFRNRAPLDDSGMPKDRFSAEMPDATLATLKIQPSEPRDSAVYFCASGPGGPTYGYTFGSGTRLTVV.

This chain connects TRBV5-4 to TRBJ2-2; TRBD2 matches 9 bases. CDR1 is SGHNT and CDR2 is YYREEE in the germline V gene (reference sequence). CDR3 length: 18 residues. Trimming at V came to 0 bases and at J to 0 bases, leaving 6 bases not matched to a gene. The CDR3 loop reads CASSLAVAGDANTGELFF. The CDR3 DNA sequence: TGTGCCAGCAGCTTGGCCGTAGCGGGGGACGCGAACACCGGGGAGCTGTTTTTT. The full variable domain, its missing parts supplied by reference TRBV5-4 and TRBJ2-2, is ETGVTQSPTHLIKTRGQQVTLRCSSQSGHNTVSWYQQALGQGPQFIFQYYREEENGRGNFPPRFSGLQFPNYSSELNVNALELDDSALYLCASSLAVAGDANTGELFFGEGSRLTVL.

The chain has TRBV27 and TRBJ2-1, with D perhaps TRBD1 (5 bases). The CDR3 has 11 residues. Germline CDR1 is MNHEY and CDR2 is SMNVEV (reference sequence). Trimming took 8 bases from V and 8 from J, leaving 10 bases between them. The CDR3 is CASFRGDEQFF. CDR3 in DNA: TGTGCCAGCTTTAGGGGCGATGAGCAGTTCTTC.

This chain uses TRBV25-1 with TRBJ2-7, with D possibly being TRBD2 (5 bases). The CDR3 covers 17 residues. V was clipped by 5 bases and J by 5 bases, with 25 bases between them. CDR1 MGHDK and CDR2 SYGVNS come from the germline V gene. The CDR3 loop is CASSHPPLHSEGHEQYF. Written as DNA, the CDR3 is TGTGCCAGCAGTCACCCCCCCCTCCATTCAGAGGGCCACGAGCAGTACTTC.

The chain couples TRBV5-1 to TRBJ2-3, with TRBD1 identical over 7 bases. The germline V gene encodes CDR1 SGHRS and CDR2 YFSETQ. The CDR3 runs to 18 residues. Trimming at V came to 5 bases and at J to 0 bases, leaving 15 bases not matched to a gene. This CDR3 is CASRIQGPPRPSTDTQYF. The CDR3 region has the DNA TGCGCCAGCAGAATACAGGGGCCGCCTCGCCCTAGCACAGATACGCAGTATTTT.

The count of this clone is one. This chain links TRBV7-2 with TRBJ2-7; TRBD2 matches 12 bases. Per the germline V gene, CDR1 is SGHTA and CDR2 is FQGNSA. The junction had 4 bases not matched to a gene; V was cut back by 7 bases and J by 3 bases. This CDR3 region has 14 residues. The CDR3 nucleotides read TGTGCCAGCACCCTAGCGGGGGGGTTCTACGAGCAGTACTTC. It specifies CASTLAGGFYEQYF.

The V gene is TRBV19, the J gene TRBJ1-4, with 7 bases aligning to TRBD1. V shed 3 bases, J shed 6 bases, and the junction held 7 bases outside the gene matches. This CDR3 has 15 amino acids. Germline V CDR1 and CDR2: LNHDA, SQIVND (reference sequence). CDR3: CASSIAPQGDEKLFF. The CDR3 coding sequence is TGTGCCAGTAGTATTGCCCCCCAGGGGGATGAAAAACTGTTTTTT.

The gene calls are TRBV27 and TRBJ1-5; the D gene is possibly TRBD1 (6 bases). The CDR3 is 17 residues long. Per the germline V gene, CDR1 is MNHEY and CDR2 is SMNVEV (reference sequence). With 3 bases removed from V and 2 bases from J, the gap between germline ends came to 17 bases. This chain's CDR3 is CASSFRCLGACNQPQHF. Here the CDR3 DNA reads TGTGCCAGCAGTTTTAGGTGTCTGGGGGCTTGCAATCAGCCCCAGCATTTT.